This T cell receptor (beta chain) is from a study of shared clonotypes between healthy human individuals. Study results and limitations: When naive CD4 clonotypes were compared across a few donors, around 5% were shared. Clonotype sharing levels among donors were expected to vary with sequencing depth.

The authors loaded about 200 ng DNA, 30,000 to 35,000 T cell genomes, into sorted-subset replicate PCRs. Sequencing was performed with immunoSEQ multiplex PCR; in TCRdb, only in-frame clones are kept and a portion is missing. Of roughly 2.1 million clones in the sample, 90% to 95% were seen once. CD45RO negativity and positive selection for CCR7 defined naive CD8 cells, a population that excluded terminally differentiated effector memory CD45RA+ cells. The CDR3 runs 17 residues. After removal of 0 bases from V and 4 bases from J, the junction contained 11 bases not matched to a gene. Germline V CDR1 and CDR2: GTSNPN, SVGIG (reference sequence). As to this clone: Its antigen remains unknown.

This TCR derives from a man in his late teens or twenties in good health. Some clones in this sample may be carry-over from other donors' samples. The sequenced material came from naive CD8+ T cells from PBMCs. This chain links TRBV30 with TRBJ2-3; 9 bases are a match to TRBD2. CDR3 region: CAWSVRWREGRPDTQYF. The CDR3 nucleotides read TGTGCCTGGAGTGTACGGTGGCGGGAGGGCCGCCCAGATACGCAGTATTTT.